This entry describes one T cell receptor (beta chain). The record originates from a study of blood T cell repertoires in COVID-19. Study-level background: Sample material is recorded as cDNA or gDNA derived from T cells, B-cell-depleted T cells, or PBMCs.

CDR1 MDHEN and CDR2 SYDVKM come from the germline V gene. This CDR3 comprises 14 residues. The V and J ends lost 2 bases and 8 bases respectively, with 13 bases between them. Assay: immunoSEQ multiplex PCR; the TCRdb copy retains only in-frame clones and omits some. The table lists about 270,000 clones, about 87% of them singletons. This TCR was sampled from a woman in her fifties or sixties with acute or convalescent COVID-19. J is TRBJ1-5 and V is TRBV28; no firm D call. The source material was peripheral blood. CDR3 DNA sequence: TGTGCCAGCAGTTTAATACAACCTCGGGAGCCCCAGCATTTT. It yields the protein CASSLIQPREPQHF.